This T cell receptor (beta chain) derives from a study of patients and donors after allogeneic stem cell transplantation. Germline assignment: CDR1 SGHRS and CDR2 YFSETQ. This CDR3 is 13 amino acids long. The ends were cut back, 0 bases at V and 3 bases at J, with 7 bases in the middle. One entry per CDR3 protein results from TCRdb running MiXCR on the RT-PCR reads. The repertoire holds fewer than 75,000 distinct CDR3 sequences, with roughly 15% as singletons. The chain links TRBV5-1 to TRBJ2-7; D gene ambiguous. The TCR comes from a human donor who was either an allogeneic HSCT recipient or a stem cell or donor lymphocyte infusion donor (not recorded which). It is not recorded whose cells these are; they may come from a transplant donor. The sequenced sample consisted of blood, either unsorted or a sorted T cell fraction (not recorded which). The CDR3 sequence: CASSLVHIYEQYF. CDR3 bases: TGCGCCAGCAGCTTGGTCCACATCTACGAGCAGTACTTC.